Listed below are T cell receptor beta chains from one sample, sequenced in a study of CD8 T cells in Susac syndrome. In TCRdb, the immunoSEQ multiplex PCR reads were re-called with MiXCR into one record per CDR3 protein. The table shows 250,000 or so distinct CDR3 sequences, with roughly 95% occurring only once. The sample comprised CD4+ T cells from PBMCs. The receptors originated from a human donor with multiple sclerosis. The CDR3 runs from the conserved cysteine through the conserved F or W. A D gene is named only where the DNA matches it firmly. Size values are once, few and many counts, or a class for expanded clones, and some rows have none.

J | V | D | length | size | CDR3 | DNA
TRBJ1-6 | TRBV3-1 | TRBD1 | 14 | . | CASSPTGSYSPLHF | TGTGCCAGCAGTCCGACAGGGAGTTATTCACCCCTCCACTTT
TRBJ1-2 | TRBV7-3 | . | 16 | . | CASSLTGGSLNYGYTF | TGTGCCAGCAGCTTAACGGGGGGCTCTCTTAACTATGGCTACACCTTC
TRBJ1-2 | TRBV20-1 | TRBD1 | 12 | . | CSAREPGQENTF | TGCAGTGCTAGAGAACCGGGACAGGAGAACACCTTC
TRBJ2-2 | TRBV20-1 | . | 16 | . | CSARDRQNANTGELFF | TGCAGTGCTAGAGACCGGCAGAACGCGAACACCGGGGAGCTGTTTTTT
TRBJ2-3 | TRBV30 | . | 15 | . | CAWSRWSSSTDTQYF | TGTGCCTGGAGTCGGTGGTCCTCCAGCACAGATACGCAGTATTTT
TRBJ2-7 | TRBV7-2 | . | 13 | . | CASSRGVVREQYF | TGTGCCAGCAGCCGGGGAGTAGTCCGCGAGCAGTACTTC
TRBJ1-1 | TRBV29-1 | TRBD1 | 13 | few | CSVESTGGARAFF | TGCAGCGTTGAGTCTACAGGGGGTGCGAGAGCTTTCTTT
TRBJ1-6 | TRBV6-1 | TRBD1 | 13 | . | CASNGQVNSPLHF | TGTGCCAGCAATGGACAGGTCAATTCACCCCTCCACTTT
TRBJ1-5 | TRBV20-1 | . | 13 | . | CSARGDLNQPQHF | TGCAGTGCTAGAGGGGATTTGAATCAGCCCCAGCATTTT
TRBJ1-1 | TRBV27 | TRBD1 | 15 | . | CASSDQQGAYTEAFF | TGTGCCAGCAGTGATCAACAGGGGGCATACACTGAAGCTTTCTTT
TRBJ1-1 | TRBV30 | TRBD1 | 16 | . | CALESWDRGRGTEAFF | TGTGCCTTGGAATCTTGGGACAGGGGGCGGGGGACTGAAGCTTTCTTT
TRBJ1-1 | TRBV12-3/TRBV12-4 | TRBD1 | 14 | . | CASSGTGLGTEAFF | TGTGCCAGCAGTGGGACAGGGCTGGGCACTGAAGCTTTCTTT
TRBJ1-3 | TRBV29-1 | . | 13 | . | CSVGAASGNTIYF | TGCAGCGTTGGGGCAGCCTCTGGAAACACCATATATTTT
TRBJ1-2 | TRBV11-2 | . | 15 | . | CASTQFGGANYGYTF | TGTGCCAGCACTCAGTTTGGCGGCGCGAACTATGGCTACACCTTC
TRBJ1-2 | TRBV4-1 | . | 14 | . | CASSQVIRPRGYTF | TGCGCCAGCAGCCAAGTGATCAGGCCCCGAGGCTACACCTTC
TRBJ1-2 | TRBV7-9 | . | 13 | few | CASSLGAYYGYTF | TGTGCCAGCAGCTTAGGGGCCTACTATGGCTACACCTTC
TRBJ1-3 | TRBV24-1 | . | 15 | . | CATSDSKDGGNTIYF | TGTGCCACCAGTGATTCGAAGGACGGTGGAAACACCATATATTTT
TRBJ1-5 | TRBV19 | . | 17 | . | CASSSFSGIYSNQPQHF | TGTGCCAGTAGCTCCTTCTCGGGCATCTATAGCAATCAGCCCCAGCATTTT
TRBJ2-1 | TRBV24-1 | . | 15 | . | CATRGAGATQGEQFF | TGTGCCACCCGAGGGGCAGGGGCGACTCAGGGTGAGCAGTTCTTC
TRBJ1-3 | TRBV7-8 | . | 17 | . | CASSSASFPLPGNTIYF | TGTGCCAGCAGCTCCGCCTCGTTTCCCCTACCTGGAAACACCATATATTTT
TRBJ2-7 | TRBV6-6 | TRBD1 | 16 | once | CASSPDLRQGAYEQYF | TGTGCCAGCAGTCCTGATCTCAGACAGGGGGCCTACGAGCAGTACTTC
TRBJ2-3 | TRBV4-1 | . | 15 | . | CASSQEIGSTDTQYF | TGCGCCAGCAGCCAAGAAATTGGGAGCACAGATACGCAGTATTTT
TRBJ2-7 | TRBV29-1 | TRBD1 | 14 | . | CSVEADRGAYEQYF | TGCAGCGTTGAAGCGGACAGGGGGGCCTACGAGCAGTACTTC
TRBJ2-5 | TRBV11-2 | TRBD2 | 16 | . | CASSLGHGGIQETQYF | TGTGCCAGCAGCTTAGGGCACGGGGGGATTCAAGAGACCCAGTACTTC
TRBJ2-3 | TRBV19 | TRBD1 | 15 | . | CASSMSTGGTDTQYF | TGTGCCAGTAGTATGAGTACAGGGGGCACAGATACGCAGTATTTT
TRBJ2-1 | TRBV6-1 | TRBD2 | 13 | . | CASSDLGGPEQFF | TGTGCCAGCAGTGACCTGGGAGGGCCTGAGCAGTTCTTC
TRBJ2-2 | TRBV2 | TRBD2 | 16 | . | CASSETSGRNTGELFF | TGTGCCAGCAGTGAAACTAGCGGGAGGAACACCGGGGAGCTGTTTTTT
TRBJ1-5 | TRBV7-9 | . | 14 | . | CASSLGEGGVPQHF | TGTGCCAGCAGCTTAGGCGAAGGCGGGGTGCCCCAGCATTTT
TRBJ2-1 | TRBV18 | TRBD2 | 14 | . | CASSGGSSYNEQFF | TGTGCCAGCTCCGGCGGGAGCTCCTACAATGAGCAGTTCTTC
TRBJ2-2 | TRBV7-3 | . | 15 | . | CASSLDGPDTGELFF | TGTGCCAGCAGCTTAGACGGGCCAGACACCGGGGAGCTGTTTTTT
TRBJ2-7 | TRBV5-6 | TRBD2 | 15 | . | CASSALAGPTYEQYF | TGTGCCAGCAGCGCGCTAGCGGGGCCTACCTACGAGCAGTACTTC
TRBJ2-2 | TRBV14 | . | 12 | . | CASSQRTGELFF | TGTGCCAGCAGCCAACGAACCGGGGAGCTGTTTTTT
TRBJ2-5 | TRBV7-9 | . | 16 | . | CASAPRLPITQETQYF | TGTGCCAGCGCCCCGCGGCTCCCTATCACCCAAGAGACCCAGTACTTC
TRBJ2-1 | TRBV11-2 | TRBD2 | 14 | . | CASRLAGWYNEQFF | TGTGCCAGCAGACTAGCGGGATGGTACAATGAGCAGTTCTTC
TRBJ2-6 | TRBV10-3 | . | 16 | . | CAISGGGGPGANVLTF | TGTGCCATCAGTGGAGGGGGTGGCCCTGGGGCCAACGTCCTGACTTTC
TRBJ2-3 | TRBV6-1 | . | 14 | . | CASSEDGRTDTQYF | TGTGCCAGCAGTGAAGACGGCCGCACAGATACGCAGTATTTT
TRBJ2-1 | TRBV24-1 | . | 13 | once | CATSDPSDRGQFF | TGTGCCACCAGTGACCCTAGCGATCGGGGGCAGTTCTTC
TRBJ2-7 | TRBV18 | . | 14 | . | CASSPMDSSYEQYF | TGTGCCAGCTCACCAATGGACAGTTCCTACGAGCAGTACTTC
TRBJ1-6 | TRBV6-1 | TRBD1 | 16 | . | CASSEVGTGGYSPLHF | TGTGCCAGCAGTGAAGTTGGGACAGGGGGTTATTCACCCCTCCACTTT
TRBJ2-7 | TRBV2 | . | 11 | . | CATASSYEQYF | TGTGCCACCGCGAGCTCCTACGAGCAGTACTTC
TRBJ2-3 | TRBV29-1 | TRBD2 | 15 | once | CSVALIGGSSDTQYF | TGCAGCGTTGCTTTAATTGGCGGGAGCTCAGATACGCAGTATTTT
TRBJ2-7 | TRBV6-1 | . | 11 | few | CASSQRDEQYF | TGTGCCAGCAGTCAGCGGGACGAGCAGTACTTC
TRBJ2-1 | TRBV5-6 | TRBD1 | 16 | once | CASSGATGVLYNEQFF | TGTGCCAGCAGCGGCGCTACAGGGGTTCTTTACAATGAGCAGTTCTTC
TRBJ2-1 | TRBV4-1 | . | 15 | . | CASSLAAVSYNEQFF | TGCGCCAGCAGCCTCGCGGCGGTCTCCTACAATGAGCAGTTCTTC
TRBJ2-1 | TRBV3-1 | . | 13 | . | CASSHDSYNEQFF | TGTGCCAGCAGCCATGACTCCTACAATGAGCAGTTCTTC
TRBJ1-3 | TRBV30 | . | 14 | . | CAWSLTSSGNTIYF | TGTGCCTGGAGTTTGACATCCTCTGGAAACACCATATATTTT
TRBJ2-7 | TRBV5-4 | TRBD1 | 15 | . | CASSLAPGGGYEQYF | TGTGCCAGCAGCTTGGCCCCAGGGGGCGGCTACGAGCAGTACTTC